Here is one T cell receptor beta chain with its context. This clonotype was seen a handful of times. There is no known antigen for this receptor. One base away there is no much larger clone; base qualities are not given. Genomic DNA was used as template for profiling of TCR beta VDJ combinations and CDR3 sequences. TCR repertoire sequencing was run on an Illumina HiSeq 2000. The authors processed their data as follows. Repertoires were assessed using TRBV/TRBJ rearrangement plots, CDR3 size and DJ length profiles, and Simpson's diversity index. The most abundant DNA sequence in the deep sequencing data was taken as the immunodominant clone. CDR3 amino acid sequences were checked for sharing across subjects and were also compared against the VDJdb database and published repertoires. TCRdb reprocessing: public reads trimmed at Q25 with fastp, clones called with MiXCR, in-frame beta chains kept. Merged by CDR3 protein, the rows form single entries marked with the most common genes and DNA. For this entry, the V and J calls and clone size follow TCRdb and not the study's own pipeline. The sample has 150,000 to 200,000 distinct CDR3 sequences on record, about three fifths of them singletons. The ten largest clones represent less than 55% of the sample.

The data derive from a study of CD8+CD57+ T cells in acquired aplastic anemia (dated by TCRdb to about 2018). For context, the study as a whole: On average, sorted CD4+ and CD8+ cells yielded around 3.5 ug of extracted DNA, with a range of about 0.18 to 27.4 ug. Healthy donor samples averaged roughly 9.9 million reads for CD4+ and about 12 million for CD8+ cells. What the research found in general, with its limitations: Nearly 30 CD8+ CDR3 sequences were found in both patients and controls but appeared to be highly expressed in patients and within the immunodominant clones of the patients. Between patients and healthy controls, no significant difference in CD8+ Simpson's diversity was found (P=0.060).

V is reduced by 4 bases and J by 5 bases, leaving a spacing of 13 bases between them. The germline V gene supplies CDR1 KGHDR and CDR2 SFDVKD. The CDR3 contains 14 residues, cysteine and phenylalanine counted. Only the CDR3 region is kept as DNA, spanning 42 bases read in frame from base 1. In the study, sorted CD4+ and CD8+ blood T cells from patients with severe aplastic anemia and from healthy subjects underwent deep sequencing of TCR repertoires. Ficoll-Paque density gradient centrifugation was used to isolate peripheral blood mononuclear cells. Before DNA extraction, CD4+ and CD8+ T cells were sorted with FACS or magnetic beads.

The sequence joins TRBV24-1 to TRBJ2-5, with the D segment identity uncertain. Material: sorted CD4+, CD8+, or CD8+CD57+ T cells (not recorded which) from PBMCs. The origin of this receptor is a human donor in good health. The CDR3 region: CATSEGGPQETQYF. Here is the DNA: TGTGCCACCAGTGAGGGCGGCCCACAGGAGACCCAGTACTTC.